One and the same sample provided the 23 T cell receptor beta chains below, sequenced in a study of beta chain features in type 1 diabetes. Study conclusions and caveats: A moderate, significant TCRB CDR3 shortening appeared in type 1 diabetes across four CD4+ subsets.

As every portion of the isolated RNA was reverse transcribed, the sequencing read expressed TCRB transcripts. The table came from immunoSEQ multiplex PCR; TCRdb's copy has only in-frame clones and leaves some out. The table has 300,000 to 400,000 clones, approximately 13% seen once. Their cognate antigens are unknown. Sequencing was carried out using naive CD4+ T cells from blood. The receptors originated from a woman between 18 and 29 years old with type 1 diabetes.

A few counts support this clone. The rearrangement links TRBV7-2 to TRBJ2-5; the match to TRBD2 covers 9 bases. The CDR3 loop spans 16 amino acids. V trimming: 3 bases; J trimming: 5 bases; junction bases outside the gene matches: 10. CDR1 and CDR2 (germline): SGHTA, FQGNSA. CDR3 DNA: TGTGCCAGCAGCTTGCTGACTAGCGGAACGGGGGAGACCCAGTACTTC. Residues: CASSLLTSGTGETQYF.

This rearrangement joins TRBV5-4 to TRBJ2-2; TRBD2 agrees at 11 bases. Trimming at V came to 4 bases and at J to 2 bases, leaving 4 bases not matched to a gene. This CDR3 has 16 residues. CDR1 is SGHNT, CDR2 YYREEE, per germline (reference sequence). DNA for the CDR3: TGTGCCAGCAGCCCTACTAGCGGGAGTAACACCGGGGAGCTGTTTTTT. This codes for CASSPTSGSNTGELFF.

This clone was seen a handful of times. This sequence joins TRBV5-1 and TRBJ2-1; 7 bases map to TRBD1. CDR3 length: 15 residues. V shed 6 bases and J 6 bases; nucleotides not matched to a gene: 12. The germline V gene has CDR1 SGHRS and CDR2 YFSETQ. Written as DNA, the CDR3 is TGCGCCAGCACCCACACAGGGGATCCCCCCAATGAGCAGTTCTTC. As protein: CASTHTGDPPNEQFF.

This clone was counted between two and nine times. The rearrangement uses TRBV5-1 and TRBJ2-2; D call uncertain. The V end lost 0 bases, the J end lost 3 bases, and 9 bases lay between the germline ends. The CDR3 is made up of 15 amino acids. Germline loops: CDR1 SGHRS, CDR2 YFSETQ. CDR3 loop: CASSLVGSHTGELFF. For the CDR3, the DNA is TGCGCCAGCAGCTTGGTGGGCTCTCACACCGGGGAGCTGTTTTTT.

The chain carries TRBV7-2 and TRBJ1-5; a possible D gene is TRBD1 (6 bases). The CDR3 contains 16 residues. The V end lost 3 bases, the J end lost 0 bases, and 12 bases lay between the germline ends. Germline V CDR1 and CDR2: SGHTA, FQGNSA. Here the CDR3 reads CASSFGQPYSNQPQHF. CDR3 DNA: TGTGCCAGCAGCTTCGGACAGCCTTATAGCAATCAGCCCCAGCATTTT.

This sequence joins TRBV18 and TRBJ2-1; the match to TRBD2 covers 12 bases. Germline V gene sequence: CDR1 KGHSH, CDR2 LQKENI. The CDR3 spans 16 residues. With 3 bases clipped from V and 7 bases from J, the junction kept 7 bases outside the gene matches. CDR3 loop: CASSPPLAGGRNEQFF. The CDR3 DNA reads TGTGCCAGCTCACCGCCTCTAGCGGGAGGGAGGAATGAGCAGTTCTTC.

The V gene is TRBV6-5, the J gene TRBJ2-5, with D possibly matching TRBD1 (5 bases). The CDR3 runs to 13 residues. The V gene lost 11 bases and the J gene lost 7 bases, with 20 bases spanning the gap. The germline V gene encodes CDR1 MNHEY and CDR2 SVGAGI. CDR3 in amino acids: CAAKGSGLGTQYF. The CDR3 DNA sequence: TGTGCCGCCAAGGGGTCCGGTTTAGGGACCCAGTACTTC.

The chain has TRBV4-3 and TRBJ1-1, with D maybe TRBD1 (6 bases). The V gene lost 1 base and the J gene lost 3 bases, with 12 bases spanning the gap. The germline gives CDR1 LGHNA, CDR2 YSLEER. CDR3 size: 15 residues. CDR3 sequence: CASSQVGQWDTEAFF. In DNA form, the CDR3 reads TGCGCCAGCAGCCAAGTCGGACAGTGGGACACTGAAGCTTTCTTT.

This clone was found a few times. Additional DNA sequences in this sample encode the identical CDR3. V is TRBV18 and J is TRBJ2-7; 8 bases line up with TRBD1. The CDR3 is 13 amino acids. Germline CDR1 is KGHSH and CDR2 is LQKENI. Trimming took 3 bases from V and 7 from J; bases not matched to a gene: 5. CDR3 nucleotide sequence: TGTGCCAGCTCACCCCAGGGGGCTGGGGAGCAGTACGTC. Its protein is CASSPQGAGEQYV.

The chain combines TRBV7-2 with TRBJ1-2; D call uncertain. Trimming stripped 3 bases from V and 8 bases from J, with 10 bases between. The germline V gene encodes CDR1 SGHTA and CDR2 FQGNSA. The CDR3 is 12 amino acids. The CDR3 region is CASSFSRGGYTF. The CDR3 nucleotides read TGTGCCAGCAGCTTTTCCCGGGGAGGCTACACCTTC.

CDR3 protein: CSVRRGQGKNIQYF. The CDR3 DNA reads as TGCAGCGTCCGGCGGGGACAGGGCAAAAACATTCAGTACTTC. The chain combines TRBV29-1 with TRBJ2-4, with TRBD1 matching over 9 bases. V trimming: 6 bases; J trimming: 3 bases; junction bases outside the gene matches: 6. The CDR3 runs 14 residues. Germline values: CDR1 SQVTM, CDR2 ANQGSEA.

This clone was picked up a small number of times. The CDR3 DNA reads TGCAGCGTTGTAAAGACAGGAAATGAGCAGTTCTTC. This gives the protein CSVVKTGNEQFF. The chain carries TRBV29-1 and TRBJ2-1, with a possible D match to TRBD1 (6 bases). V lost 4 bases and J 7 bases, leaving 11 bases between the germline ends. Germline CDR1 SQVTM, CDR2 ANQGSEA. CDR3 length: 12 amino acids.

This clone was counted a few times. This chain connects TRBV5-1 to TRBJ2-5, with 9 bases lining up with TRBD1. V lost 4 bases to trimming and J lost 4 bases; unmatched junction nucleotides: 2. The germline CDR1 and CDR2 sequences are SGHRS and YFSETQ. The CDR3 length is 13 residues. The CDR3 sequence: CASSRDRVETQYF. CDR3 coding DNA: TGCGCCAGCAGCCGGGACAGGGTAGAGACCCAGTACTTC.

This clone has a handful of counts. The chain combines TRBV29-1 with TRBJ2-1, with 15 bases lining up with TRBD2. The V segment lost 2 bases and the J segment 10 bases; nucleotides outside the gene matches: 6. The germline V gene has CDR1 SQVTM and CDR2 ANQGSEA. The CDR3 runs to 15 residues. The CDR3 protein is CSVEPGLAGGWEQFF. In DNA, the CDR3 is TGCAGCGTTGAACCGGGACTAGCGGGAGGTTGGGAGCAGTTCTTC.

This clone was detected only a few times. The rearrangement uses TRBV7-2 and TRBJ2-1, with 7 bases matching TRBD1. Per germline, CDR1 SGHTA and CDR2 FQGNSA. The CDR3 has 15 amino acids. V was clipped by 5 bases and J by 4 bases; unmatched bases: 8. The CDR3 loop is CASSPARDSYNEQFF. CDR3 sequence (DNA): TGTGCCAGCAGCCCCGCCCGGGACAGTTACAATGAGCAGTTCTTC.

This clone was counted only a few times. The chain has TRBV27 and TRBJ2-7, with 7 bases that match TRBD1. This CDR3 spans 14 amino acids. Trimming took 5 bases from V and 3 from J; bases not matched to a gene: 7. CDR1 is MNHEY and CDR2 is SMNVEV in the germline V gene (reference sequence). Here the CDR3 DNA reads TGTGCCAGCAGTCTCAGACAGGGCGGCTACGAGCAGTACGTC. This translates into CASSLRQGGYEQYV.

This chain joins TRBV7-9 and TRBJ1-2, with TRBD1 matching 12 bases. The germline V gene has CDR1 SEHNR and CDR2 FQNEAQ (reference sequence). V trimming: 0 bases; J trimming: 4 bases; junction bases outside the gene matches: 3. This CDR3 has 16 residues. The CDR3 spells CASSLAGTGGSYGYTF. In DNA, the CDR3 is TGTGCCAGCAGCTTAGCGGGGACAGGGGGCAGCTATGGCTACACCTTC.

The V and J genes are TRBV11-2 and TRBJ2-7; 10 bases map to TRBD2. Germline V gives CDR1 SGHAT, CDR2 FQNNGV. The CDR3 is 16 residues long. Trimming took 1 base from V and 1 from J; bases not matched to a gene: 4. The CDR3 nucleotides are TGTGCCAGCAGCTTAGCCCCGGGACTAGCGTCCTACGAGCAGTACTTC. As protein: CASSLAPGLASYEQYF.

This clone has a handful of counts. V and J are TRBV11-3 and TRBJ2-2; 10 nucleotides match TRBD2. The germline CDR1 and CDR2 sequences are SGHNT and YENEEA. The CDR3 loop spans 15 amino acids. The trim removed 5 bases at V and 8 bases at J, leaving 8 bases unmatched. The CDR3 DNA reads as TGTGCCAGCAGCCGGGAAGCGGGAGGGTCGGGGGAGCTGTTTTTT. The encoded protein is CASSREAGGSGELFF. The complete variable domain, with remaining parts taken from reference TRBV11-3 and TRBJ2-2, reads EAGVVQSPRYKIIEKKQPVAFWCNPISGHNTLYWYLQNLGQGPELLIRYENEEAVDDSQLPKDRFSAERLKGVDSTLKIQPAELGDSAVYLCASSREAGGSGELFFGEGSRLTVL.

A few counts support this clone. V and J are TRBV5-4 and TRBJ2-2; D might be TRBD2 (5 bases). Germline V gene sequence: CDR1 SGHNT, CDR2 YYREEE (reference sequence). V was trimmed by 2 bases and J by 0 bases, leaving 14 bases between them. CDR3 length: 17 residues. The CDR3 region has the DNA TGTGCCAGCAGCTTTTCGGGGTCGGCGGCGAACACCGGGGAGCTGTTTTTT. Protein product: CASSFSGSAANTGELFF.

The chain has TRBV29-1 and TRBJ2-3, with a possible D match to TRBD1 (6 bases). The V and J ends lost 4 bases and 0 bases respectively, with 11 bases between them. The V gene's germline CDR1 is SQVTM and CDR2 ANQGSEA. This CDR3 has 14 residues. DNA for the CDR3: TGCAGCGTTGGTCGGGACATGAGCACAGATACGCAGTATTTT. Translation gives CSVGRDMSTDTQYF.

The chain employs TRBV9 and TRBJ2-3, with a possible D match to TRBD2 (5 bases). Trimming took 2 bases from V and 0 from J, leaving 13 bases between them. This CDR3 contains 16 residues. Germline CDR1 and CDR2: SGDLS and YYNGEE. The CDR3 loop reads CASSVSGTPSTDTQYF. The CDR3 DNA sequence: TGTGCCAGCAGCGTGAGCGGTACCCCTAGCACAGATACGCAGTATTTT.

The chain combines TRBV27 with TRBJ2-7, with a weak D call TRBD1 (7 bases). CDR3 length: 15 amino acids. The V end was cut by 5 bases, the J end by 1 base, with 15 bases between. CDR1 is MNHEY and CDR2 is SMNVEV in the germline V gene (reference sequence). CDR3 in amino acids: CASSPGGTVSYEQYF. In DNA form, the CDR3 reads TGTGCCAGCAGTCCAGGGGGGACAGTTTCCTACGAGCAGTACTTC.